Listed here are 22 T cell receptor beta chains from one sample, sequenced in a study of T-cell memory formation after mild COVID-19. TCRdb passed the 5' RACE reads through MiXCR, listing each CDR3 protein once. Altogether under 250,000 distinct CDR3 sequences are present, 9% to 10% being singletons, with the ten largest covering roughly 4%. The material sequenced was PBMCs or a T cell subset sorted from them (not recorded which). These TCRs come from a man between 18 and 35 years old who had mild COVID-19 (a few samples of this study predate the infection). Cell type and time point are not known.

This clonotype was counted between two and nine times. The V and J genes are TRBV12-3 or TRBV12-4 and TRBJ1-2; D is unclear. CDR3 size: 15 residues. Trimming removed 5 bases from V and 6 bases from J, with 19 bases in between. The CDR3 loop is CASSIQPQLPDGYTF. The CDR3 DNA follows: TGTGCCAGCAGTATACAACCTCAGCTCCCGGATGGCTACACCTTC.

The gene calls are TRBV20-1 and TRBJ1-1, with D tentatively TRBD1 (6 bases). The V and J ends lost 0 bases and 3 bases respectively, with 8 bases between them. The CDR3 sequence is 13 residues long. The germline V gene has CDR1 DFQATT and CDR2 SNEGSKA (reference sequence). CDR3 nucleotide sequence: TGCAGTGCTAGAGAGGACAGATACACTGAAGCTTTCTTT. Protein product: CSAREDRYTEAFF.

The chain combines TRBV12-3 or TRBV12-4 with TRBJ1-5; 8 bases are shared with TRBD1. The CDR3 contains 14 residues. Trimming at V came to 3 bases and at J to 8 bases, leaving 6 bases not matched to a gene. The CDR3 sequence is CASSLDRALKPQHF. The CDR3 coding sequence is TGTGCCAGCAGTTTGGACAGGGCGCTTAAGCCCCAGCATTTT.

This clonotype is labeled as medium-sized. CDR3 coding DNA: TGCGCCAGCAGCTTATTTTTTAGCGGGGAAGAGACCCAGTACTTC. This gives the protein CASSLFFSGEETQYF. The chain recombines TRBV5-1 with TRBJ2-5; 8 bases are shared with TRBD2. After removal of 2 bases from V and 3 bases from J, the junction contained 6 bases not matched to a gene. Germline V CDR1 and CDR2: SGHRS, YFSETQ. The CDR3 runs 15 residues.

The chain carries TRBV7-9 and TRBJ2-7; D could derive from TRBD1 or TRBD2 (6 bases each). The CDR3 has 14 residues. CDR1 is SEHNR and CDR2 is FQNEAQ in the germline V gene (reference sequence). V shed 1 base and J shed 7 bases, with 14 bases lying between them. CDR3 in amino acids: CASSLDPGAWEQYF. The CDR3 DNA sequence: TGTGCCAGCAGCTTAGACCCGGGGGCCTGGGAGCAGTACTTC. Full variable domain (rest looked up from reference TRBV7-9 and TRBJ2-7): DTGVSQNPRHKITKRGQNVTFRCDPISEHNRLYWYRQTLGQGPEFLTYFQNEAQLEKSRLLSDRFSAERPKGSFSTLEIQRTEQGDSAMYLCASSLDPGAWEQYFGPGTRLTVT.

This chain links TRBV4-3 with TRBJ2-5; 7 nucleotides match TRBD2. The V segment lost 4 bases and the J segment 5 bases; nucleotides outside the gene matches: 13. The germline V gene has CDR1 LGHNA and CDR2 YSLEER. This CDR3 contains 16 residues. In DNA, the CDR3 is TGCGCCAGCAGCCCCCGTTTGGGAGGGGCGATGGAGACCCAGTACTTC. It is translated as CASSPRLGGAMETQYF.

This clonotype has at least ten counts. This chain links TRBV20-1 with TRBJ1-2, with 9 bases lining up with TRBD1. The CDR3 totals 15 residues. Germline CDR1 DFQATT, CDR2 SNEGSKA (reference sequence). J gave up 2 bases and V 3 bases, and 7 bases lay outside the gene matches. In nucleotides, the CDR3 is TGCAGTGCTAGTCCTACCGGGACAGGGAACTATGGCTACACCTTC. Translation: CSASPTGTGNYGYTF.

This clonotype was counted a few times. The chain joins TRBV5-1 to TRBJ2-1; 10 bases are a match to TRBD1. Germline CDR1 SGHRS, CDR2 YFSETQ. Unmatched junction bases numbered 7, after V lost 5 bases and J lost 8 bases. CDR3 length: 14 residues. CDR3 in amino acids: CASRLGQGRDEQFF. For the CDR3, the DNA is TGCGCCAGCAGACTGGGACAGGGGCGCGATGAGCAGTTCTTC.

V usage is TRBV5-1 and J usage is TRBJ2-5; 9 bases map to TRBD1. The V gene end was trimmed by 2 bases and the J gene end by 6 bases; junction bases not matched to a gene: 8. Per germline, CDR1 SGHRS and CDR2 YFSETQ. The CDR3 is made up of 15 amino acids. CDR3 in DNA: TGCGCCAGCAGCTTATGGACAGGGGAGCAACAGACCCAGTACTTC. Protein: CASSLWTGEQQTQYF. Complete variable domain (other parts from reference TRBV5-1 and TRBJ2-5): KAGVTQTPRYLIKTRGQQVTLSCSPISGHRSVSWYQQTPGQGLQFLFEYFSETQRNKGNFPGRFSGRQFSNSRSEMNVSTLELGDSALYLCASSLWTGEQQTQYFGPGTRLLVL.

This clonotype was seen a handful of times. The J gene is TRBJ2-1, the V gene TRBV7-9, with a tentative D call TRBD2 (6 bases). The CDR3 is 12 amino acids. CDR1 is SEHNR and CDR2 is FQNEAQ in the germline V gene (reference sequence). The ends were cut back, 3 bases at V and 10 bases at J, with 10 bases in the middle. In DNA form, the CDR3 reads TGTGCCAGCAGCTTGGAGGGGCTGGAGCAGTTCTTC. It codes for CASSLEGLEQFF.

This clonotype turned up a few times. The CDR3 reads CSASHPDEQFF. The CDR3 DNA follows: TGCAGTGCTAGTCACCCCGATGAGCAGTTCTTC. V usage is TRBV20-1 and J usage is TRBJ2-1; unclear D gene. The CDR3 covers 11 residues. Per the germline V gene, CDR1 is DFQATT and CDR2 is SNEGSKA (reference sequence). The V and J ends lost 3 bases and 8 bases respectively, with 8 bases between them.

This clonotype was detected a few times. V is TRBV28 and J is TRBJ1-1, with a tentative D call TRBD1 (6 bases). In germline, CDR1 is MDHEN, CDR2 SYDVKM. The V end was cut by 5 bases, the J end by 1 base, with 11 bases between. The CDR3 is 14 residues long. The CDR3 loop is CASSSYRANTEAFF. Here the CDR3 DNA reads TGTGCCAGCAGTAGCTACAGGGCGAACACTGAAGCTTTCTTT. The variable domain in full, with the rest retrieved from reference TRBV28 and TRBJ1-1, is DVKVTQSSRYLVKRTGEKVFLECVQDMDHENMFWYRQDPGLGLRLIYFSYDVKMKEKGDIPEGYSVSREKKERFSLILESASTNQTSMYLCASSSYRANTEAFFGQGTRLTVV.

This clonotype showed up just once. The chain has TRBV20-1 and TRBJ2-7; D is undetermined. The germline V gene has CDR1 DFQATT and CDR2 SNEGSKA (reference sequence). The V end was cut by 6 bases, the J end by 4 bases, with 13 bases between. The CDR3 contains 12 residues. This CDR3 reads CSAQRAEYEQYF. CDR3 sequence (DNA): TGCAGTGCCCAACGCGCGGAGTACGAGCAGTACTTC.

This clonotype was counted between two and nine times. This chain links TRBV5-1 with TRBJ1-3; D is undetermined. Germline V CDR1 and CDR2: SGHRS, YFSETQ. The V gene lost 4 bases and the J gene lost 0 bases, with 8 bases spanning the gap. The CDR3 sequence is 14 residues long. Written as DNA, the CDR3 is TGCGCCAGCAGCCTAGGGTTCTCTGGAAACACCATATATTTT. Translating gives CASSLGFSGNTIYF.

The sample holds many counts of this clonotype. J is TRBJ2-3 and V is TRBV5-1, with 7 nucleotides matching TRBD2. This CDR3 spans 15 amino acids. The germline CDR1 and CDR2 sequences are SGHRS and YFSETQ. The V gene end was trimmed by 1 base and the J gene end by 1 base; junction bases not matched to a gene: 3. CDR3 sequence (DNA): TGCGCCAGCAGCTTGAGCGGGGCTCGCACAGATACGCAGTATTTT. Its protein is CASSLSGARTDTQYF.

This clonotype was observed many times. The chain has TRBV20-1 and TRBJ1-2, with 7 positions matching TRBD1. The CDR3 length is 13 residues. V was clipped by 2 bases and J by 8 bases; unmatched bases: 8. Germline CDR1 is DFQATT and CDR2 is SNEGSKA (reference sequence). In DNA, the CDR3 is TGCAGTGCTAGAACCCCCACAGGGGAAGGCTACACCTTC. This translates into CSARTPTGEGYTF.

V gene TRBV9 combines with J gene TRBJ2-2; weak D call: TRBD2 (6 bases). The CDR3 loop spans 15 amino acids. V lost 0 bases, J lost 7 bases, and 13 bases lay in between. Germline V gives CDR1 SGDLS, CDR2 YYNGEE. CDR3 protein: CASSVAYLGGGELFF. In DNA, the CDR3 is TGTGCCAGCAGCGTAGCGTACCTCGGGGGCGGGGAGCTGTTTTTT.

The chain combines TRBV5-1 with TRBJ2-3; TRBD2 is a possible D gene (6 bases). The CDR3 consists of 15 residues. Germline CDR1 SGHRS, CDR2 YFSETQ. The ends were cut back, 0 bases at V and 4 bases at J, with 12 bases in the middle. CDR3 sequence reads: CASSLVPGASDTQYF. CDR3 DNA sequence: TGCGCCAGCAGCTTGGTCCCGGGAGCTTCAGATACGCAGTATTTT.

This clonotype was counted only a few times. The rearrangement uses TRBV18 and TRBJ1-3; D is unclear. Germline-derived CDR1 and CDR2 are KGHSH and LQKENI. Trimming removed 3 bases from V and 2 bases from J, with 8 bases in between. The CDR3 spans 14 residues. The CDR3 is CASSPDVAGNTIYF. The DNA of the CDR3 is TGTGCCAGCTCACCTGATGTGGCTGGAAACACCATATATTTT.

The rearrangement joins TRBV7-9 to TRBJ1-2; 7 nucleotides agree with TRBD1. From germline, CDR1 is SEHNR and CDR2 FQNEAQ (reference sequence). The CDR3 is made up of 15 amino acids. Trimming took 4 bases from V and 8 from J; bases not matched to a gene: 13. CDR3 bases: TGTGCCAGCAGCTCCGCGACAGGGACCCTTGGGGGCTACACCTTC. It translates to CASSSATGTLGGYTF.

The chain couples TRBV15 to TRBJ2-5; no clear D gene. V gave up 0 bases and J gave up 3 bases, with 11 bases separating them. Germline values: CDR1 LNHNV, CDR2 YYDKDF (reference sequence). The CDR3 is made up of 15 amino acids. CDR3 nucleotides: TGTGCCACCAGCAGAGATCAAGGACCCGAAGAGACCCAGTACTTC. Translated: CATSRDQGPEETQYF.

J is TRBJ1-1 and V is TRBV12-3 or TRBV12-4; no clear D gene. CDR3 length equals 14 residues. The germline V and J ends were trimmed by 6 bases and 0 bases, with 11 bases remaining between them. CDR3 protein: CASSVDTMNTEAFF. Here the CDR3 DNA reads TGTGCCAGCAGCGTTGACACCATGAACACTGAAGCTTTCTTT.